The sequence of this T cell receptor beta chain was determined in a study of blood T cell repertoires in COVID-19. About the study: There were acute and convalescent COVID-19 samples, and they came from the United States, Italy and Spain. T cells, B-cell-depleted T cells, or PBMCs supplied cDNA or gDNA.

The CDR3 runs 17 residues. CDR1 is SGHDN, CDR2 FVKESK, per germline. The V end lost 0 bases, the J end lost 5 bases, and 19 bases lay between the germline ends. Per the authors' pipeline: Reference gene primer amplification gave estimated nucleated cell counts. Clones were read by immunoSEQ multiplex PCR, and TCRdb kept only the in-frame ones, dropping some. The DNA gave D and trimming, while V, J and clone size come from that table. The table has under 200,000 clones, 80% to 90% seen once. The TCR sequence derives from a woman older than 75 with acute or convalescent COVID-19. This sequence joins TRBV14 and TRBJ2-5; a weak D match, TRBD2 (6 bases). The specimen sequenced was peripheral blood. This CDR3 reads CASSQDQIRAGWETQYF. The CDR3 coding sequence is TGTGCCAGCAGCCAAGATCAGATCAGGGCGGGATGGGAGACCCAGTACTTC.